Below are 12 T cell receptor beta chains sequenced from a single sample in a study of cytomegalovirus exposure and HLA in healthy donors. PCR amplification relied on 60 Vbeta primers (plus 13 Jbeta primers). TCRdb's copy holds only in-frame clones and misses some; the assay was immunoSEQ multiplex PCR. The sample has over 150,000 clones; around two thirds are singletons. The sequenced material came from PBMCs. These receptors were collected from a man aged 45 to 65 in good health and CMV-seronegative.

V is TRBV5-1 and J is TRBJ2-5; TRBD2 matches at 7 bases. The CDR3 spans 15 residues. V was pared by 5 bases and J by 1 base, with 8 bases of the junction left unmatched. Germline assignment: CDR1 SGHRS and CDR2 YFSETQ. The CDR3 loop reads CASRDLGGGQETQYF. CDR3 nucleotide sequence: TGCGCCAGCAGGGACTTGGGGGGGGGCCAAGAGACCCAGTACTTC.

V usage is TRBV7-2 and J usage is TRBJ1-6; no firm D call. This CDR3 has 15 residues. Trimming took off 1 base at V and 0 bases at J, with 4 bases between the two ends. Germline assignment: CDR1 SGHTA and CDR2 FQGNSA. As DNA, the CDR3 is TGTGCCAGCAGCTTAGACAGCTCCTATAATTCACCCCTCCACTTT. This translates into CASSLDSSYNSPLHF.

This clone was recorded a few times. This chain's CDR3 is CASSPGADYSNQPQHF. DNA of the CDR3: TGTGCCAGCAGCCCCGGAGCGGATTATAGCAATCAGCCCCAGCATTTT. The gene calls are TRBV9 and TRBJ1-5, with D unresolved. This CDR3 has 16 amino acids. Germline V CDR1 and CDR2: SGDLS, YYNGEE. Between the trimmed V and J ends, which lost 4 bases and 0 bases, there was a span of 14 bases.

This chain joins TRBV7-9 and TRBJ1-1, with D perhaps matching TRBD1 (6 bases). The length of the CDR3 is 13 residues. The V end lost 4 bases, the J end lost 7 bases, and 13 bases lay between the germline ends. Germline lookup yields CDR1 SEHNR and CDR2 FQNEAQ (reference sequence). The CDR3 DNA reads as TGTGCCAGCAGCTATGAGCGAGGGGGTGAAGCTTTCTTT. It codes for CASSYERGGEAFF. The variable domain in full, with the rest retrieved from reference TRBV7-9 and TRBJ1-1, is DTGVSQNPRHKITKRGQNVTFRCDPISEHNRLYWYRQTLGQGPEFLTYFQNEAQLEKSRLLSDRFSAERPKGSFSTLEIQRTEQGDSAMYLCASSYERGGEAFFGQGTRLTVV.

The rearrangement joins TRBV9 to TRBJ1-2; no firm D call. V dropped 0 bases and J dropped 2 bases, with 5 bases sitting between them. Looked up from germline, CDR1 is SGDLS and CDR2 is YYNGEE. The length of the CDR3 is 13 residues. Written as DNA, the CDR3 is TGTGCCAGCAGCGTAGACAAGAACTATGGCTACACCTTC. Translating gives CASSVDKNYGYTF.

This chain joins TRBV6-1 and TRBJ2-3; D is perhaps TRBD1 (6 bases). V shed 6 bases and J shed 2 bases, with 15 bases lying between them. The CDR3 consists of 15 residues. Per the germline V gene, CDR1 is MNHNS and CDR2 is SASEGT. The chain's CDR3 is CASSGIQGNTDTQYF. CDR3 nucleotide sequence: TGTGCCAGCAGCGGTATTCAGGGGAACACAGATACGCAGTATTTT.

The chain joins TRBV11-3 to TRBJ1-1, with D unclear. V lost 8 bases, J lost 1 base, and 8 bases lay in between. From germline, CDR1 is SGHNT and CDR2 YENEEA. The CDR3 runs to 12 residues. The CDR3 reads CASAGENTEAFF. CDR3 in DNA: TGTGCCAGCGCCGGGGAGAACACTGAAGCTTTCTTT.

The CDR3 loop is CASSQGTNTGELFF. CDR3 sequence (DNA): TGTGCCAGCAGCCAGGGGACGAACACCGGGGAGCTGTTTTTT. The genes are TRBV7-9 and TRBJ2-2; TRBD1 is a possible D gene (6 bases). The CDR3 contains 14 residues. Trimming shortened V by 5 bases and J by 0 bases, and 7 bases separated the two germline ends. Germline CDR1 reads SEHNR; CDR2 reads FQNEAQ (reference sequence).

This chain connects TRBV6-5 to TRBJ1-5; D is unresolved. This CDR3 has 15 residues. Germline assignment: CDR1 MNHEY and CDR2 SVGAGI. V shed 0 bases and J shed 1 base, with 7 bases lying between them. CDR3 sequence reads: CASSYSEGSNQPQHF. The CDR3 nucleotides are TGTGCCAGCAGTTACTCGGAGGGAAGCAATCAGCCCCAGCATTTT.

The V gene is TRBV5-1, the J gene TRBJ2-3, with 8 bases identical to TRBD2. The J segment lost 3 bases and the V segment lost 0 bases, leaving 6 bases of the junction unmatched. This CDR3 contains 16 residues. The germline CDR1 and CDR2 sequences are SGHRS and YFSETQ. CDR3 amino acids: CASSLVYGGATDTQYF. Here the CDR3 DNA reads TGCGCCAGCAGCTTGGTATACGGGGGGGCGACAGATACGCAGTATTTT.

The V and J genes are TRBV14 and TRBJ2-5, with 10 nucleotides matching TRBD1. Germline-derived CDR1 and CDR2 are SGHDN and FVKESK. This CDR3 has 17 amino acids. V lost 2 bases and J lost 2; bases outside the gene matches: 8. The CDR3 sequence is CASSQTTTGGRQETQYF. CDR3 bases: TGTGCCAGCAGCCAAACAACGACAGGGGGCCGGCAAGAGACCCAGTACTTC.

The chain uses TRBV19 and TRBJ2-3, with D possibly being TRBD1 (5 bases). CDR1 and CDR2 from the germline V gene are LNHDA and SQIVND (reference sequence). Trimming cost V 5 bases and J 2 bases, with 14 bases left between them. This CDR3 is 15 amino acids long. The CDR3 sequence is CASSYTGYLTDTQYF. The DNA of the CDR3 is TGTGCCAGTAGTTATACAGGTTACCTCACAGATACGCAGTATTTT.